These 27 T cell receptor beta chains share one sample of origin, sequenced in a study of T cell clones after liver transplantation. Sequenced by immunoSEQ multiplex PCR; TCRdb stores in-frame clones only, minus some. The sample lists roughly 49,000 clones; roughly 70% were seen once. This sample comprised CD4+ T cells from blood, obtained around 52 months after liver transplant. All receptors come from a human patient who received a liver transplant. Some T cells could come from the graft donor.

The chain joins TRBV4-1 to TRBJ1-1, with 7 bases that match TRBD1. This CDR3 spans 14 amino acids. The J segment lost 4 bases and the V segment lost 2 bases, leaving 4 bases of the junction unmatched. Per the germline V gene, CDR1 is MGHRA and CDR2 is YSYEKL. As DNA, the CDR3 is TGCGCCAGCAGCCAAACAGGGGTTTTCACTGAAGCTTTCTTT. This sequence encodes CASSQTGVFTEAFF.

The V and J genes are TRBV27 and TRBJ2-3; TRBD2 aligns across 14 bases. Losses at the gene ends were 2 bases for V and 5 bases for J; bases not matched to a gene: 6. The germline CDR1 and CDR2 sequences are MNHEY and SMNVEV (reference sequence). This CDR3 region has 17 residues. CDR3 loop: CASSLGTSGGGVDTQYF. The CDR3, as DNA: TGTGCCAGCAGTTTAGGGACTAGCGGGGGTGGGGTAGATACGCAGTATTTT.

This clone has just a few counts. The chain combines TRBV6-5 with TRBJ1-6; 7 bases align to TRBD1. J was trimmed by 9 bases and V by 3 bases; bases with no gene match: 5. The CDR3 has 14 amino acids. Germline V gives CDR1 MNHEY, CDR2 SVGAGI. CDR3 coding DNA: TGTGCCAGCAGTTATGGGACAGAATTTTCACCCCTCCACTTT. It codes for CASSYGTEFSPLHF.

The CDR3 sequence is CASSFVENEKLFF. The CDR3 region has the DNA TGTGCCAGCAGCTTCGTGGAAAATGAAAAACTGTTTTTT. V and J are TRBV7-2 and TRBJ1-4, with D unclear. The CDR3 has 13 amino acids. CDR1 is SGHTA, CDR2 FQGNSA, per germline. V was clipped by 3 bases and J by 5 bases, with 7 bases between them.

This chain joins TRBV6-1 and TRBJ1-6; 9 bases agree with TRBD1. The CDR3 length is 14 residues. In germline, CDR1 is MNHNS, CDR2 SASEGT. After removal of 7 bases from V and 10 bases from J, the junction contained 8 bases not matched to a gene. CDR3 sequence (DNA): TGTGCCAGCACACAGGGGGCTGTTTACTCACCCCTCCACTTT. Amino acids: CASTQGAVYSPLHF.

This sequence joins TRBV7-2 and TRBJ1-5, with D possibly matching TRBD1 (6 bases). Germline V CDR1 and CDR2: SGHTA, FQGNSA. The length of the CDR3 is 14 residues. Trimming shortened V by 0 bases and J by 9 bases, and 12 bases separated the two germline ends. CDR3 residues: CASSLATTGTPQHF. The DNA of the CDR3 is TGTGCCAGCAGCTTAGCCACCACAGGGACGCCCCAGCATTTT.

This chain links TRBV7-2 with TRBJ2-7; 9 bases agree with TRBD1. The CDR3 consists of 16 residues. J was trimmed by 5 bases and V by 3 bases; bases with no gene match: 11. Germline-derived CDR1 and CDR2 are SGHTA and FQGNSA. CDR3 DNA: TGTGCCAGCAGCTTTATCCCCCCGGGACAGGGCCACGAGCAGTACTTC. Protein product: CASSFIPPGQGHEQYF. Full variable domain (outside the CDR3, taken from reference TRBV7-2 and TRBJ2-7): GAGVSQSPSNKVTEKGKDVELRCDPISGHTALYWYRQSLGQGLEFLIYFQGNSAPDKSGLPSDRFSAERTGGSVSTLTIQRTQQEDSAVYLCASSFIPPGQGHEQYFGPGTRLTVT.

The chain employs TRBV6-1 and TRBJ2-7, with D perhaps TRBD1 (6 bases). Germline lookup yields CDR1 MNHNS and CDR2 SASEGT. The CDR3 sequence is 13 residues long. V gave up 2 bases and J gave up 4 bases, with 9 bases separating them. The CDR3: CASSENRVYEQYF. The CDR3 bases are TGTGCCAGCAGTGAAAACAGGGTTTACGAGCAGTACTTC.

The V and J genes are TRBV11-2 and TRBJ1-6; 9 nucleotides agree with TRBD1. The CDR3 sequence is 17 residues long. J lost 7 bases, V lost 5 bases, and 12 bases had no gene match. Germline V lookup: CDR1 SGHAT, CDR2 FQNNGV. The chain's CDR3 is CASSTWTGDPGNSPLHF. CDR3 DNA sequence: TGTGCCAGCAGCACCTGGACAGGGGACCCCGGAAATTCACCCCTCCACTTT.

The rearrangement links TRBV5-1 to TRBJ1-6; maybe TRBD1 (6 bases). Trimming stripped 6 bases from V and 5 bases from J, with 15 bases between. CDR1 SGHRS and CDR2 YFSETQ come from the germline V gene. The CDR3 has 15 residues. CDR3 coding DNA: TGCGCCAGCACCGAAGGGGGAACCCATAATTCACCCCTCCACTTT. It specifies CASTEGGTHNSPLHF.

The rearrangement uses TRBV28 and TRBJ1-1, with D maybe TRBD1 (5 bases). Deletions cut 4 bases from V and 4 bases from J, with 13 bases between. The CDR3 has 14 residues. Germline CDR1 is MDHEN and CDR2 is SYDVKM. The CDR3 DNA reads as TGTGCCAGCAGTTCAGGGAGGAGGGTCACTGAAGCTTTCTTT. Amino acids: CASSSGRRVTEAFF.

The chain joins TRBV11-2 to TRBJ2-1; D gene unclear. Germline V gene data show CDR1 as SGHAT and CDR2 as FQNNGV. The CDR3 contains 17 residues. Trimming pared 1 base from V and 0 bases from J, leaving 13 bases between. DNA for the CDR3: TGTGCCAGCAGCTTAGGCAGTCAGGTTTACTCCTACAATGAGCAGTTCTTC. Residues: CASSLGSQVYSYNEQFF.

The chain uses TRBV18 and TRBJ1-5; D perhaps matches TRBD1 (5 bases). This CDR3 is 12 amino acids long. Germline CDR1 KGHSH, CDR2 LQKENI. The V end lost 6 bases, the J end lost 9 bases, and 12 bases lay between the germline ends. In DNA, the CDR3 is TGTGCCAGCTCGAACCTCCAGGGGCCCCAGCATTTT. It yields the protein CASSNLQGPQHF.

The chain employs TRBV6-1 and TRBJ2-1; 7 bases fit TRBD1. Trimming took 2 bases from V and 0 from J; bases not matched to a gene: 4. Germline CDR1 MNHNS, CDR2 SASEGT. The CDR3 is made up of 16 amino acids. CDR3 coding DNA: TGTGCCAGCAGTGAATACAGGGGTAGCTCCTACAATGAGCAGTTCTTC. Translation: CASSEYRGSSYNEQFF.

This rearrangement joins TRBV7-8 to TRBJ1-1, with 7 bases fitting TRBD1. The CDR3 runs 15 residues. Trimming took 5 bases from V and 2 from J; bases not matched to a gene: 8. The germline gives CDR1 SGHVS, CDR2 FQNEAQ. CDR3 residues: CASSKRGTVNTEAFF. The CDR3 bases are TGTGCCAGCAGCAAAAGGGGGACAGTCAACACTGAAGCTTTCTTT.

This clone turned up a few times. The V call is TRBV28, the J call TRBJ1-6; 8 bases fit TRBD1. This CDR3 has 15 residues. Trimming at V came to 10 bases and at J to 5 bases, leaving 10 bases not matched to a gene. CDR1 and CDR2 from the germline V gene are MDHEN and SYDVKM. This CDR3 reads CATIPGDRNNSPLHF. In nucleotides, the CDR3 is TGTGCCACCATACCAGGGGACAGGAATAATTCACCCCTCCACTTT.

The J gene is TRBJ1-2, the V gene TRBV6-5; 10 nucleotides agree with TRBD1. V lost 2 bases to trimming and J lost 6 bases; unmatched junction nucleotides: 6. CDR3 size: 15 residues. CDR1 MNHEY and CDR2 SVGAGI come from the germline V gene. The CDR3 sequence: CASSYTRTGGDGYTF. CDR3 nucleotide sequence: TGTGCCAGCAGTTACACAAGGACAGGGGGGGATGGCTACACCTTC.

This clone was counted between two and nine times. The V call is TRBV19, the J call TRBJ2-2; D is ambiguous. The CDR3 is made up of 13 amino acids. Trimming removed 4 bases from V and 10 bases from J, with 13 bases in between. Looked up from germline, CDR1 is LNHDA and CDR2 is SQIVND (reference sequence). The chain's CDR3 is CASSTSGRAELFF. CDR3 DNA: TGTGCCAGTAGTACCTCCGGAAGGGCGGAGCTGTTTTTT. The full variable domain, rest sourced from reference TRBV19 and TRBJ2-2, is DGGITQSPKYLFRKEGQNVTLSCEQNLNHDAMYWYRQDPGQGLRLIYYSQIVNDFQKGDIAEGYSVSREKKESFPLTVTSAQKNPTAFYLCASSTSGRAELFFGEGSRLTVL.

The genes are TRBV6-6 and TRBJ1-1; D ambiguous. V lost 6 bases and J lost 7, with 15 bases in between. The V gene's germline CDR1 is MNHNY and CDR2 SVGAGI (reference sequence). The CDR3 spans 13 residues. CDR3 in DNA: TGTGCCAGCAGCTCGAGCCTGGGCGGTGAAGCTTTCTTT. Its protein product is CASSSSLGGEAFF.

The V gene is TRBV19, the J gene TRBJ2-3; TRBD1 agrees at 9 bases. Losses at the gene ends were 4 bases for V and 4 bases for J; bases not matched to a gene: 6. The CDR3 runs 15 residues. Germline CDR1 reads LNHDA; CDR2 reads SQIVND (reference sequence). The CDR3 nucleotides read TGTGCCAGTAGTAGCCGGGACAGGGCGGCAGATACGCAGTATTTT. This sequence encodes CASSSRDRAADTQYF.

This clone is classed as medium-sized (0.01 to 0.1%). V and J are TRBV5-1 and TRBJ1-1; D unclear. V was pared by 2 bases and J by 1 base, with 9 bases between. Germline V lookup: CDR1 SGHRS, CDR2 YFSETQ. CDR3 length: 14 amino acids. The CDR3 here is CASSLGPTNTEAFF. CDR3 coding DNA: TGCGCCAGCAGCTTAGGACCCACGAACACTGAAGCTTTCTTT. The variable domain in full, completed from reference TRBV5-1 and TRBJ1-1, reads KAGVTQTPRYLIKTRGQQVTLSCSPISGHRSVSWYQQTPGQGLQFLFEYFSETQRNKGNFPGRFSGRQFSNSRSEMNVSTLELGDSALYLCASSLGPTNTEAFFGQGTRLTVV.

The CDR3 loop is CASSLSGGGTGPQHF. CDR3 nucleotides: TGTGCCAGCAGTTTATCCGGGGGAGGGACGGGGCCCCAGCATTTT. V gene TRBV28 combines with J gene TRBJ1-5; a possible D gene is TRBD1 (5 bases). V lost 1 base to trimming and J lost 9 bases, with 16 bases between them. The CDR3 loop spans 15 amino acids. The V gene's germline CDR1 is MDHEN and CDR2 SYDVKM.

This rearrangement joins TRBV28 to TRBJ1-1, with a weak D call TRBD1 (5 bases). Trimming shortened V by 1 base and J by 3 bases, and 15 bases separated the two germline ends. CDR1 and CDR2 (germline): MDHEN, SYDVKM. The CDR3 consists of 16 residues. The CDR3 DNA reads as TGTGCCAGCAGTTTATCAGGGCAAGTATCTTACACTGAAGCTTTCTTT. This codes for CASSLSGQVSYTEAFF.

A remark on this clone: Other DNA sequences in this sample translate to the same CDR3. This chain connects TRBV11-3 to TRBJ2-2; TRBD1 matches at 9 bases. The trim removed 6 bases at V and 4 bases at J, leaving 3 bases unmatched. The CDR3 extends over 14 amino acids. CDR1 and CDR2 from the germline V gene are SGHNT and YENEEA. Here the CDR3 reads CASRGQGGTGELFF. CDR3 coding DNA: TGTGCCAGCAGGGGACAGGGAGGCACCGGGGAGCTGTTTTTT.

The chain is built from TRBV16 and TRBJ2-1; TRBD1 or TRBD2 may be the D gene (6 bases each). The length of the CDR3 is 15 residues. Trimming pared 0 bases from V and 7 bases from J, leaving 13 bases between. CDR1 is KGHSY, CDR2 FQNENV, per germline. The chain's CDR3 is CASSQSGGFENEQFF. The CDR3 DNA follows: TGTGCCAGCAGCCAATCAGGGGGGTTTGAAAATGAGCAGTTCTTC.

V gene TRBV18 combines with J gene TRBJ2-3; tentatively, D is TRBD2 (7 bases). This CDR3 is built from 16 residues. From germline, CDR1 is KGHSH and CDR2 LQKENI. Deletions cut 0 bases from V and 5 bases from J, with 15 bases between. Here the CDR3 DNA reads TGTGCCAGCTCACCACCGATGGGGGGGCCTAGAGATACGCAGTATTTT. Its translation is CASSPPMGGPRDTQYF.

This clone was observed a single time. V usage is TRBV6-1 and J usage is TRBJ1-5, with D possibly being TRBD1 (6 bases). In germline, CDR1 is MNHNS, CDR2 SASEGT. The ends were cut back, 0 bases at V and 12 bases at J, with 15 bases in the middle. The CDR3 contains 14 residues. In DNA form, the CDR3 reads TGTGCCAGCAGTGAAGCGGCGGACAGCCTATTCCAGCATTTT. This encodes CASSEAADSLFQHF.